The 4 T cell receptor beta chains presented below share a single source sample, sequenced in a study of blood T cell repertoires in COVID-19. The data were produced by immunoSEQ multiplex PCR, yet TCRdb's version contains in-frame clones alone and is incomplete. The sample has 98,000 or so clones; roughly four fifths are singletons. Sequencing was carried out using peripheral blood. All receptors derive from a man aged 55 to 69 with acute or convalescent COVID-19.

This clone turned up a few times. J is TRBJ1-2 and V is TRBV7-9, with 7 bases fitting TRBD1. The CDR3 loop spans 15 amino acids. Germline loops: CDR1 SEHNR, CDR2 FQNEAQ (reference sequence). The V and J ends lost 5 bases and 8 bases, in that order; junction bases with no gene match: 14. This chain's CDR3 is CASSPAAQGSRGYTF. DNA for the CDR3: TGTGCCAGCAGCCCCGCCGCACAGGGGTCTCGAGGCTACACCTTC.

This clone was seen just once. The chain links TRBV3-1 (or the pseudogene TRBV3-2) to TRBJ2-6; 7 bases map to TRBD1. Germline assignment: CDR1 LGHDT and CDR2 YNNKEL (reference sequence). V gave up 8 bases and J gave up 3 bases; unmatched junction bases: 19. The CDR3 spans 19 residues. The CDR3 nucleotides read TGTGCCAGCGTCGGCGCGAGAGACAGGGCAATGGATGGGGCCAACGTCCTGACTTTC. It is translated as CASVGARDRAMDGANVLTF.

As concerns this clone: The junction and the germline gene differ at one end; a read error may be behind it. The rearrangement uses TRBV18 and TRBJ1-2; D call uncertain. The CDR3 is made up of 14 amino acids. CDR1 and CDR2 (germline): KGHSH, LQKENI. CDR3 bases: TGTGCCAGCTCGCCGGAGAATGGTGCCACCCGAAGGCCCTTC. Residues: CASSPENGATRRPF.

The V gene is TRBV7-2, the J gene TRBJ2-3; TRBD1 aligns across 8 bases. The length of the CDR3 is 14 residues. Germline V CDR1 and CDR2: SGHTA, FQGNSA. The ends lost 5 bases at V and 6 bases at J; junction bases unmatched: 7. CDR3 DNA: TGTGCCAGCAGCACCCGGACAGGGAAGGATACGCAGTATTTT. Encoded protein: CASSTRTGKDTQYF. Combining the CDR3 with reference TRBV7-2 and TRBJ2-3 gives the whole variable domain GAGVSQSPSNKVTEKGKDVELRCDPISGHTALYWYRQSLGQGLEFLIYFQGNSAPDKSGLPSDRFSAERTGGSVSTLTIQRTQQEDSAVYLCASSTRTGKDTQYFGPGTRLTVL.